This TCR beta chain derives from a study of T cells after posttransplantation cyclophosphamide. Study results and limitations: Recipient CMV seropositivity and CMV reactivation strongly tracked TRB clonality. TRB overlap between skin or GI tissue T cells and blood was limited. Later blood repertoires were often dominated by clones from the donor CD8+ memory compartment.

Here immunoSEQ multiplex PCR was the method, and the copy in TCRdb shows in-frame clones only, minus some. There are 38,000 or so clones in the sample, none observed a single time. This CDR3 contains 14 residues. Germline loops: CDR1 SNHLY, CDR2 FYNNEI. Trimming cost V 3 bases and J 3 bases, with 12 bases left between them. This clone was recorded many times. What it binds is not known. This related bone marrow graft donor gave peripheral blood on the day of marrow donation. The TCR was taken from a man aged 50-60 years in good health, CMV-negative, and a related stem cell transplant donor. The sample consisted of PBMCs. The rearrangement joins TRBV2 to TRBJ2-7; weak D call: TRBD2 (6 bases). In DNA form, the CDR3 reads TGTGCCAGCAGTGACCGGGGGAACTTCTACGAGCAGTACTTC. Translated, it gives CASSDRGNFYEQYF.